The rows below give T cell receptor beta chains drawn from one sample of a study of PD-1 blockade in classical Hodgkin lymphoma. Assay: immunoSEQ multiplex PCR; the TCRdb copy retains only in-frame clones and omits some. The table includes roughly 13,000 clones, about four fifths detected once. Material: CD4+ T cells from blood, obtained before the fourth cycle of nivolumab. The receptors stem from a human donor with classical Hodgkin lymphoma. CDR3s include the opening cysteine and the closing phenylalanine or tryptophan. The D gene is left open where the match is weak. The size field is filled for only some rows; it gives once, few, many or a size class.

. TRBJ1-5 TRBV5-1 13 TRBD1 CASSLTGVQPQHF TGCGCCAGCAGCCTCACAGGGGTCCAGCCCCAGCATTTT
. TRBJ2-2 TRBV7-9 16 TRBD1 CASSLKDRAVTGELFF TGTGCCAGCAGCTTGAAGGACAGGGCAGTTACCGGGGAGCTGTTTTTT
. TRBJ2-7 TRBV19 15 TRBD2 CASSPQTSAHYEQYF TGTGCCAGTAGTCCACAGACTAGCGCGCACTACGAGCAGTACTTC
once TRBJ2-1 TRBV29-1 13 . CSVVGRRDNEQFF TGCAGCGTTGTGGGGCGCAGGGACAATGAGCAGTTCTTC
. TRBJ1-2 TRBV6-1 14 . CASSVGTLQFGYTF TGTGCCAGCAGTGTCGGGACTCTCCAATTCGGCTACACCTTC
. TRBJ1-5 TRBV5-8 14 . CASSLDRGNQPQHF TGTGCCAGCAGCTTGGACAGGGGCAATCAGCCCCAGCATTTT
. TRBJ2-5 TRBV5-4 12 . CASSLDVETQYF TGTGCCAGCAGCTTGGATGTCGAGACCCAGTACTTC
. TRBJ1-2 TRBV10-2 18 . CASSEGGGLRPFGYGYTF TGCGCCAGCAGTGAAGGAGGTGGTCTGAGGCCGTTTGGCTATGGCTACACCTTC
. TRBJ1-5 TRBV19 16 . CASSSQTTGYNQPQHF TGTGCCAGTAGTTCTCAAACGACGGGCTATAATCAGCCCCAGCATTTT
. TRBJ2-1 TRBV5-1 15 . CASSLAGHHYNEQFF TGCGCCAGCAGCTTGGCGGGACATCACTACAATGAGCAGTTCTTC
few TRBJ1-1 TRBV11-1 12 . CASSPERTEAFF TGTGCCAGCAGCCCCGAGAGGACTGAAGCTTTCTTT
. TRBJ1-1 TRBV7-3 16 TRBD1 CASFLLDRGLNTEAFF TGTGCCAGTTTTCTCCTGGACAGGGGGCTGAACACTGAAGCTTTCTTT
. TRBJ1-4 TRBV18 13 . CASSPTAREKLFF TGTGCCAGCTCCCCCACCGCGCGTGAAAAACTGTTTTTT
. TRBJ2-3 TRBV5-1 16 TRBD2 CASSFSSGIAGDTQYF TGCGCCAGCAGCTTCTCAAGCGGGATCGCTGGAGATACGCAGTATTTT
. TRBJ2-3 TRBV9 18 TRBD2 CASSVGLAGGHSTDTQYF TGTGCCAGCAGCGTAGGTCTAGCGGGAGGTCATAGCACAGATACGCAGTATTTT
. TRBJ2-3 TRBV5-1 14 TRBD1 CASMDRVGSDTQYF TGCGCCAGCATGGACAGGGTGGGATCGGATACGCAGTATTTT
. TRBJ2-2 TRBV6-5 15 TRBD2 CASSYSSGRARELFF TGTGCCAGCAGTTACTCTAGCGGGAGGGCAAGGGAGCTGTTTTTT
. TRBJ2-7 TRBV2 14 . CASSELGPFYEQYF TGTGCCAGCAGTGAACTGGGACCTTTCTACGAGCAGTACTTC
few TRBJ1-1 TRBV19 15 TRBD1 CASSRGTVMNTEAFF TGTGCCAGTAGTAGGGGGACAGTAATGAACACTGAAGCTTTCTTT
. TRBJ2-3 TRBV29-1 14 . CSVVDGSSTDTQYF TGCAGCGTTGTTGACGGGAGTTCGACAGATACGCAGTATTTT
. TRBJ1-2 TRBV11-2 15 . CASSLGLSANYGYTF TGTGCCAGCAGCTTAGGGTTATCGGCTAACTATGGCTACACCTTC
. TRBJ2-5 TRBV5-8 14 TRBD2 CASSPRAGGETQYF TGTGCCAGCAGCCCCCGAGCCGGGGGGGAGACCCAGTACTTC
. TRBJ2-7 TRBV18 13 . CASSPGLTYEQYF TGTGCCAGCTCACCCGGACTAACCTACGAGCAGTACTTC
. TRBJ1-2 TRBV7-6 13 . CASSSQANYGYTF TGTGCCAGCAGCTCCCAGGCTAACTATGGCTACACCTTC
. TRBJ2-7 TRBV2 15 . CASSEIHKKGFGQYF TGTGCCAGCAGTGAAATACACAAGAAGGGATTCGGGCAGTACTTC
. TRBJ2-7 TRBV10-3 16 TRBD1 CAISEAISGGPGEQYF TGTGCCATCAGTGAGGCAATTTCAGGGGGCCCTGGCGAGCAGTACTTC
. TRBJ1-1 TRBV10-2 14 . CASSESRGNTEAFF TGCGCCAGCAGTGAGTCTCGAGGGAACACTGAAGCTTTCTTT
. TRBJ1-1 TRBV9 13 . CASSVAGFTEAFF TGTGCCAGCAGCGTAGCAGGGTTCACTGAAGCTTTCTTT
. TRBJ1-6 TRBV27 18 . CASSPTFVRNSYNSPLHF TGTGCCAGCAGTCCCACTTTTGTGAGGAACTCCTATAATTCACCCCTCCACTTT
. TRBJ1-6 TRBV4-1 17 . CASRGAGVSSYNSPLHF TGCGCCAGCAGGGGCGCGGGGGTCAGCTCCTATAATTCACCCCTCCACTTT
. TRBJ1-5 TRBV7-2 15 TRBD1 CASSPRTGSGQPQHF TGTGCCAGCAGCCCCCGGACAGGGTCGGGTCAGCCCCAGCATTTT
once TRBJ1-3 TRBV28 16 . CASRPEGYLTGNTIYF TGTGCCAGCAGACCCGAGGGATACCTTACTGGAAACACCATATATTTT
. TRBJ1-1 TRBV5-8 13 . CARGAEGYTEAFF TGTGCCCGGGGGGCAGAAGGGTACACTGAAGCTTTCTTT
. TRBJ1-1 TRBV2 14 . CASRADSLNTEAFF TGTGCCAGCAGAGCTGACAGCCTGAACACTGAAGCTTTCTTT
. TRBJ1-1 TRBV6-9 13 . CASSLQLNTEAFF TGTGCCAGCAGTTTACAGCTGAACACTGAAGCTTTCTTT
. TRBJ2-2 TRBV5-1 17 TRBD2 CASSPLGQAGLTGELFF TGCGCCAGCAGCCCACTCGGACAAGCGGGACTGACCGGGGAGCTGTTTTTT
. TRBJ1-2 TRBV5-4 13 . CASSLYGSDGYTF TGTGCCAGCAGCTTGTACGGGTCGGATGGCTACACCTTC
once TRBJ2-5 TRBV9 16 . CASSVGGRGVQETQYF TGTGCCAGCAGCGTAGGAGGGAGGGGGGTCCAAGAGACCCAGTACTTC
. TRBJ2-7 TRBV11-2 13 . CASRSLEAYEQYF TGTGCCAGCAGATCACTAGAGGCCTACGAGCAGTACTTC
. TRBJ2-3 TRBV7-9 13 . CASSLDGPDTQYF TGTGCCAGCAGCTTAGACGGTCCGGATACGCAGTATTTT
. TRBJ2-7 TRBV5-6 15 . CASSFRGPAFYEQYF TGTGCCAGCAGCTTCAGGGGCCCCGCTTTTTACGAGCAGTACTTC
. TRBJ1-3 TRBV2 14 . CASSEESSGNTIYF TGTGCCAGCAGTGAGGAGAGCTCTGGAAACACCATATATTTT
. TRBJ1-4 TRBV7-6 15 . CASSSPRVSNEKLFF TGTGCCAGCAGCTCCCCCAGGGTTTCAAATGAAAAACTGTTTTTT
. TRBJ2-1 TRBV10-3 15 . CAIRALTSSYNEQFF TGTGCCATCAGAGCCCTAACGAGCTCCTACAATGAGCAGTTCTTC
. TRBJ2-2 TRBV5-4 15 TRBD1 CASSFGTGDPGELFF TGTGCCAGCAGCTTTGGGACAGGGGACCCCGGGGAGCTGTTTTTT
. TRBJ1-4 TRBV2 17 TRBD1 CASYRTGGFATNEKLFF TGTGCCAGCTACCGGACAGGGGGATTTGCAACTAATGAAAAACTGTTTTTT
. TRBJ1-5 TRBV19 14 . CASKKDNKYQPQHF TGTGCCAGTAAGAAGGACAACAAGTATCAGCCCCAGCATTTT
. TRBJ1-1 TRBV5-5 13 . CASSLWGVTEAFF TGTGCCAGCAGCTTATGGGGGGTCACTGAAGCTTTCTTT
once TRBJ2-5 TRBV7-9 18 TRBD2 CASSLGTSGGPSKETQYF TGTGCCAGCAGCTTAGGGACTAGCGGGGGACCCTCTAAAGAGACCCAGTACTTC
. TRBJ1-5 TRBV19 14 . CASSRLSSNQPQHF TGTGCCAGTAGCCGCCTTAGTAGCAATCAGCCCCAGCATTTT
. TRBJ1-2 TRBV19 16 TRBD1 CASKRDRGEFGYGYTF TGTGCCAGTAAAAGAGACAGGGGAGAATTTGGCTATGGCTACACCTTC
. TRBJ1-1 TRBV7-9 13 . CASSPQRRAGAFF TGTGCCAGCAGTCCACAACGCAGGGCGGGGGCTTTCTTT